Sequencing of this T cell receptor (beta chain) was carried out in a study of cytomegalovirus exposure and HLA in healthy donors. Overall study results and limits: A missense variant in DCLRE1C was later tied to TCR beta V- and J-gene trimming. Further analysis was carried out later, and it showed several of the most significant clusters appearing linked to common viral pathogens.

The V segment lost 2 bases and the J segment 10 bases; nucleotides outside the gene matches: 13. The length of the CDR3 is 16 residues. Germline-derived CDR1 and CDR2 are LGHNA and YNFKEQ. Healthy bone marrow donors made up the donor group. PCR primers comprised 60 Vbeta and 13 Jbeta primers. Measured with immunoSEQ multiplex PCR; TCRdb has only the in-frame clones, and not every one. This sample's clone table lists tens of thousands of clones. A word on this clone: Antigen: not known.

Sequenced input: PBMCs. This chain connects TRBV4-2 to TRBJ2-1; 8 nucleotides align to TRBD2. The receptor was isolated from a middle-aged man in good health and CMV-seronegative. The CDR3 sequence is CASSQLPGAGGDEQFF. In DNA, the CDR3 is TGTGCCAGCAGCCAACTACCCGGGGCGGGGGGCGACGAGCAGTTCTTC.